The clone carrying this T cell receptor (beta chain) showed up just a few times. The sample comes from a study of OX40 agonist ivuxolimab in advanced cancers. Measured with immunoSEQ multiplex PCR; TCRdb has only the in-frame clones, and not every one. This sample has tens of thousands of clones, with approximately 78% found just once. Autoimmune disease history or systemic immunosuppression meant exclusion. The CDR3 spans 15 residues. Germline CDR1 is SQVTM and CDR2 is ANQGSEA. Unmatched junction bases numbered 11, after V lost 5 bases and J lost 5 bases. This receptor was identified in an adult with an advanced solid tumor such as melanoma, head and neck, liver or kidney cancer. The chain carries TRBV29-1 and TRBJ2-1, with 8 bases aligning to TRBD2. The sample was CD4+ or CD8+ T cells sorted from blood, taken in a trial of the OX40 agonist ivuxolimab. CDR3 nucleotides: TGCAGCGTTTGGCGTAGCGGGAAAAATAACAATGAGCAGTTCTTC. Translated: CSVWRSGKNNNEQFF.